This entry describes one T cell receptor (beta chain). The data stem from a study of PD-L1 blockade in urothelial cancer. At the level of the study: Bladder-origin urothelial cancer in males covered about 85% of the roughly 29 patients. The authors examined blood 3 weeks (second dose) and 6 weeks after treatment start.

Stated time point: pretreatment peripheral blood. The CDR3 covers 13 residues. Germline CDR1 reads SGHNT; CDR2 reads YYREEE (reference sequence). The V and J ends lost 2 bases and 7 bases respectively, with 9 bases between them. Here immunoSEQ multiplex PCR was the method, and the copy in TCRdb shows in-frame clones only, minus some. The data hold about 38,000 clones, with 85% observed a single time. The TCR sequence derives from a man aged 80 or over with urothelial cancer. The genes are TRBV5-4 and TRBJ2-2; D is perhaps TRBD1 (6 bases). The specimen was PBMCs, collected around atezolizumab (anti-PD-L1) treatment. CDR3 sequence: CASSFRGNGELFF. CDR3 bases: TGTGCCAGCAGCTTTAGGGGGAACGGGGAGCTGTTTTTT.